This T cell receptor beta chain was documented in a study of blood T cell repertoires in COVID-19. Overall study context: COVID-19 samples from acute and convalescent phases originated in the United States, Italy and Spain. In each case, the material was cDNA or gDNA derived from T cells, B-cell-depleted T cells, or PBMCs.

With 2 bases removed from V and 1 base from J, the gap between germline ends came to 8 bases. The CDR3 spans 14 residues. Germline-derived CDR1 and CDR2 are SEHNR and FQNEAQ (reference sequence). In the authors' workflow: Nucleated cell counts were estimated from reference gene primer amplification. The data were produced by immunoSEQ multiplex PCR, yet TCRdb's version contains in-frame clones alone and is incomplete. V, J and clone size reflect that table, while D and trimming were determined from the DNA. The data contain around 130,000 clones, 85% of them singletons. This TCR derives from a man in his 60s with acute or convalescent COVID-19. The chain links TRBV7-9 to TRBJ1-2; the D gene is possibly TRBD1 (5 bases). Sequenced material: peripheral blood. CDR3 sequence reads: CASSLFQGNYGYTF. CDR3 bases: TGTGCCAGCAGCTTATTCCAGGGTAACTATGGCTACACCTTC.